The 18 T cell receptor beta chains reported below all come from one sample, sequenced in a study of cytomegalovirus exposure and HLA in healthy donors. PCR was performed using 60 Vbeta and 13 Jbeta primers. TCRdb's table, derived via immunoSEQ multiplex PCR, lists solely in-frame clones and lacks some. This table has approximately 180,000 clones, 80% appearing once. Source material: PBMCs. The origin of the receptors is a woman in her forties in good health and CMV-seronegative.

V and J are TRBV19 and TRBJ2-1, with 7 nucleotides matching TRBD1. CDR3 length equals 16 residues. V gave up 7 bases and J gave up 4 bases; unmatched junction bases: 13. Germline loops: CDR1 LNHDA, CDR2 SQIVND (reference sequence). Here the CDR3 DNA reads TGTGCCAGTAAGACAGGGTCCCTCGACAATTACAATGAGCAGTTCTTC. Protein: CASKTGSLDNYNEQFF.

The chain joins TRBV4-1 to TRBJ2-1; 10 bases line up with TRBD2. Germline V gives CDR1 MGHRA, CDR2 YSYEKL. J lost 9 bases, V lost 0 bases, and 8 bases had no gene match. The CDR3 totals 16 residues. CDR3 amino acids: CASSQDLASGSFEQFF. DNA for the CDR3: TGCGCCAGCAGCCAAGATTTGGCTAGCGGGAGCTTTGAGCAGTTCTTC.

V and J are TRBV5-1 and TRBJ2-7; 10 bases align to TRBD2. Per the germline V gene, CDR1 is SGHRS and CDR2 is YFSETQ. J was trimmed by 3 bases and V by 4 bases; bases with no gene match: 7. The CDR3 sequence is 15 residues long. CDR3 sequence: CASSQEPSGGYEQYF. The CDR3 DNA reads TGCGCCAGCAGCCAGGAGCCTAGCGGGGGCTACGAGCAGTACTTC.

The V call is TRBV30, the J call TRBJ1-1; no clear D gene. CDR3 size: 13 residues. The germline V and J ends were trimmed by 4 bases and 2 bases, with 11 bases remaining between them. CDR1 is GTSNPN, CDR2 SVGIG, per germline (reference sequence). The CDR3 bases are TGTGCCTGGAATCTTCGGAGTAACACTGAAGCTTTCTTT. It is translated as CAWNLRSNTEAFF.

The chain employs TRBV2 and TRBJ1-1; D call uncertain. Germline CDR1 SNHLY, CDR2 FYNNEI. The CDR3 runs to 16 residues. V was cut by 8 bases and J by 2 bases, with 21 bases left in between. This CDR3 reads CASLPHGLGINTEAFF. The CDR3 nucleotides read TGTGCCAGCTTACCTCACGGACTGGGGATAAACACTGAAGCTTTCTTT.

The chain joins TRBV18 to TRBJ1-1; 12 bases align to TRBD1. The CDR3 consists of 15 residues. After removal of 8 bases from V and 4 bases from J, the junction contained 8 bases not matched to a gene. Germline CDR1 reads KGHSH; CDR2 reads LQKENI. The CDR3 loop is CASATGTGGATEAFF. Written as DNA, the CDR3 is TGTGCCAGCGCAACCGGGACAGGGGGCGCCACTGAAGCTTTCTTT.

The genes are TRBV5-4 and TRBJ2-3, with D perhaps TRBD1 (7 bases). Germline lookup yields CDR1 SGHNT and CDR2 YYREEE (reference sequence). V was cut by 4 bases and J by 1 base, with 16 bases left in between. This CDR3 has 16 amino acids. The CDR3: CASSPGTAGGTDTQYF. Here the CDR3 DNA reads TGTGCCAGCAGCCCCGGGACAGCGGGTGGCACAGATACGCAGTATTTT.

The chain recombines TRBV7-2 with TRBJ1-2; D is uncertain. The CDR3 consists of 12 residues. CDR1 is SGHTA, CDR2 FQGNSA, per germline. V lost 5 bases to trimming and J lost 8 bases, with 12 bases between them. Here the CDR3 reads CASSATLRGYTF. The CDR3 DNA reads TGTGCCAGCAGCGCTACTCTGAGGGGCTACACCTTC.

The gene calls are TRBV7-9 and TRBJ2-2; D possibly corresponds to TRBD1 (7 bases). V lost 5 bases to trimming and J lost 2 bases, with 18 bases between them. There are 17 residues in the CDR3. Germline loops: CDR1 SEHNR, CDR2 FQNEAQ (reference sequence). The CDR3 nucleotides read TGTGCCAGCAGCCTACGAGGGGGGACAGCTAACACCGGGGAGCTGTTTTTT. Translation: CASSLRGGTANTGELFF.

The chain carries TRBV6-4 and TRBJ2-3; 9 positions match TRBD2. V gave up 3 bases and J gave up 4 bases; unmatched junction bases: 2. The CDR3 totals 14 residues. Germline-derived CDR1 and CDR2 are MRHNA and SNTAGT. CDR3 loop: CASSEREGPDTQYF. The CDR3 region has the DNA TGTGCCAGCAGTGAGCGGGAGGGCCCAGATACGCAGTATTTT.

The V gene is TRBV2, the J gene TRBJ1-5; D is possibly TRBD1 (5 bases). V lost 4 bases to trimming and J lost 0 bases, with 16 bases between them. Germline V gene lookup returns CDR1 SNHLY and CDR2 FYNNEI. The CDR3 extends over 17 amino acids. This CDR3 reads CASSVSGGAPSNQPQHF. CDR3 sequence (DNA): TGTGCCAGCAGTGTATCCGGCGGGGCCCCTAGCAATCAGCCCCAGCATTTT.

V gene TRBV19 combines with J gene TRBJ2-7; 7 positions agree with TRBD1. V lost 9 bases, J lost 5 bases, and 7 bases stayed unmatched. Germline-derived CDR1 and CDR2 are LNHDA and SQIVND (reference sequence). This CDR3 spans 12 amino acids. The CDR3 sequence is CASGQVRDEQYF. The CDR3 DNA follows: TGTGCCAGCGGACAGGTTAGAGACGAGCAGTACTTC. The whole variable domain, remainder taken from reference TRBV19 and TRBJ2-7, is DGGITQSPKYLFRKEGQNVTLSCEQNLNHDAMYWYRQDPGQGLRLIYYSQIVNDFQKGDIAEGYSVSREKKESFPLTVTSAQKNPTAFYLCASGQVRDEQYFGPGTRLTVT.

This clone was detected a few times. The rearrangement joins TRBV11-2 to TRBJ2-3; 16 bases fit TRBD2. The CDR3 has 16 residues. V gave up 3 bases and J gave up 5 bases; unmatched junction bases: 2. Germline lookup yields CDR1 SGHAT and CDR2 FQNNGV. The CDR3 region has the DNA TGTGCCAGCAGCTTGGGACTAGCGGGAGGGGGAGATACGCAGTATTTT. Translated: CASSLGLAGGGDTQYF. The full variable domain, completed using reference TRBV11-2 and TRBJ2-3, is EAGVAQSPRYKIIEKRQSVAFWCNPISGHATLYWYQQILGQGPKLLIQFQNNGVVDDSQLPKDRFSAERLKGVDSTLKIQPAKLEDSAVYLCASSLGLAGGGDTQYFGPGTRLTVL.

The chain links TRBV7-2 to TRBJ2-1; TRBD2 agrees at 9 bases. Germline CDR1 is SGHTA and CDR2 is FQGNSA. The CDR3 extends over 14 amino acids. Trimming took 8 bases from V and 9 from J; bases not matched to a gene: 11. CDR3 nucleotide sequence: TGTGCCAGCCATGCTAGCGGGATTGGTAGTGAGCAGTTCTTC. Its translation: CASHASGIGSEQFF.

The sample holds a few counts of this clone. The gene calls are TRBV7-2 and TRBJ1-4; D gene uncertain. The CDR3 is made up of 13 amino acids. V lost 1 base to trimming and J lost 8 bases, with 8 bases between them. Looked up from germline, CDR1 is SGHTA and CDR2 is FQGNSA. The CDR3 nucleotides read TGTGCCAGCAGCTTAGGTCCGGTAGAAAAACTGTTTTTT. Protein: CASSLGPVEKLFF.

In this sample, this clone turned up a few times. The CDR3 DNA reads TGTGCCAGCAGCTTGGGGGGCGGGGGCGGGGCCCAAGAGACCCAGTACTTC. Its protein is CASSLGGGGGAQETQYF. The chain recombines TRBV5-5 with TRBJ2-5, with a tentative D call TRBD2 (7 bases). The length of the CDR3 is 17 residues. Trimming stripped 0 bases from V and 1 base from J, with 16 bases between. CDR1 and CDR2 (germline): SGHKS, YYEKEE (reference sequence).

The gene calls are TRBV29-1 and TRBJ2-2, with 7 nucleotides matching TRBD1. The J segment lost 4 bases and the V segment lost 0 bases, leaving 5 bases of the junction unmatched. The germline gives CDR1 SQVTM, CDR2 ANQGSEA. This CDR3 comprises 15 residues. The CDR3 protein is CSVEDRGKSTGELFF. As DNA, the CDR3 is TGCAGCGTTGAAGACAGGGGGAAAAGCACCGGGGAGCTGTTTTTT.

This clone was counted a few times. The chain carries TRBV7-9 and TRBJ1-2, with D perhaps matching TRBD1 (5 bases). V was cut by 5 bases and J by 2 bases, with 12 bases left in between. Looked up from germline, CDR1 is SEHNR and CDR2 is FQNEAQ (reference sequence). The CDR3 sequence is 14 residues long. The CDR3 is CASSATDTNYGYTF. The CDR3 region has the DNA TGTGCCAGCAGCGCCACGGACACAAACTATGGCTACACCTTC.